This passage covers 25 T cell receptor beta chains from one sample sequenced in a study of T cell responses to AZD1222 COVID-19 vaccine. Repertoires were generated with immunoSEQ multiplex PCR, while TCRdb's copy carries only in-frame clones and drops some. The sample holds 100,000 to 150,000 clones, roughly 90% seen once. Sequenced material: peripheral blood, taken on day 0 of AZD1222 vaccination. All receptors derive from an adult in good health.

The chain combines TRBV19 with TRBJ1-6; D unclear. The CDR3 contains 14 residues. The germline V gene encodes CDR1 LNHDA and CDR2 SQIVND (reference sequence). The ends were cut back, 5 bases at V and 6 bases at J, with 11 bases in the middle. CDR3 sequence: CASSSGVVNSPLHF. The CDR3, as DNA: TGTGCCAGTAGTTCCGGCGTAGTTAATTCACCCCTCCACTTT.

V and J are TRBV28 and TRBJ2-1, with 10 bases aligning to TRBD2. This CDR3 has 16 amino acids. The trim removed 2 bases at V and 8 bases at J, leaving 9 bases unmatched. Germline CDR1 reads MDHEN; CDR2 reads SYDVKM. The CDR3 nucleotides are TGTGCCAGCAGTTTAATCGGGGCTAGCGGGAGCCATGAGCAGTTCTTC. It codes for CASSLIGASGSHEQFF.

The CDR3 is CASSSGPGGGKNIQYF. CDR3 DNA: TGCGCCAGCAGCTCCGGCCCAGGGGGCGGGAAAAACATTCAGTACTTC. This rearrangement joins TRBV5-1 to TRBJ2-4, with TRBD1 identical over 8 bases. The CDR3 has 16 residues. Trimming took 3 bases from V and 4 from J; bases not matched to a gene: 9. Germline-derived CDR1 and CDR2 are SGHRS and YFSETQ.

The chain combines TRBV19 with TRBJ1-1; no clear D. The V and J ends lost 4 bases and 5 bases respectively, with 8 bases between them. CDR3 length: 12 residues. The germline gives CDR1 LNHDA, CDR2 SQIVND (reference sequence). This CDR3 reads CASSTGSTEAFF. The CDR3 DNA reads TGTGCCAGTAGTACCGGGAGTACTGAAGCTTTCTTT. The variable domain in full, with the rest retrieved from reference TRBV19 and TRBJ1-1, is DGGITQSPKYLFRKEGQNVTLSCEQNLNHDAMYWYRQDPGQGLRLIYYSQIVNDFQKGDIAEGYSVSREKKESFPLTVTSAQKNPTAFYLCASSTGSTEAFFGQGTRLTVV.

The chain uses TRBV4-1 and TRBJ1-3; a weak D match, TRBD1 (5 bases). The CDR3 length is 16 residues. V dropped 4 bases and J dropped 0 bases, with 13 bases sitting between them. Germline assignment: CDR1 MGHRA and CDR2 YSYEKL. The CDR3 loop reads CASSLNTQVSGNTIYF. The CDR3 DNA sequence: TGCGCCAGCAGCCTTAATACACAGGTCTCTGGAAACACCATATATTTT.

The chain couples TRBV9 to TRBJ2-5, with 11 bases fitting TRBD2. The J segment lost 1 base and the V segment lost 6 bases, leaving 5 bases of the junction unmatched. Germline CDR1 is SGDLS and CDR2 is YYNGEE. The CDR3 is 15 amino acids. As DNA, the CDR3 is TGTGCCAGCAACCTAGCGGGGGGTCGCCAAGAGACCCAGTACTTC. It is translated as CASNLAGGRQETQYF.

This chain joins TRBV4-2 and TRBJ1-1, with D maybe TRBD1 (5 bases). Germline CDR1 reads LGHNA; CDR2 reads YNFKEQ. This CDR3 has 15 amino acids. Trimming pared 0 bases from V and 6 bases from J, leaving 14 bases between. DNA for the CDR3: TGTGCCAGCAGCCAAGAAGGCAGGGTAAAGGCTGAAGCTTTCTTT. Protein product: CASSQEGRVKAEAFF.

This CDR3 is CASKEQGPNQPQHF. CDR3 DNA: TGTGCCAGCAAAGAACAGGGGCCCAATCAGCCCCAGCATTTT. V and J are TRBV6-5 and TRBJ1-5; 7 bases match TRBD1. Trimming at V came to 7 bases and at J to 3 bases, leaving 6 bases not matched to a gene. Germline CDR1 is MNHEY and CDR2 is SVGAGI. The CDR3 covers 14 residues.

The chain has TRBV19 and TRBJ1-2; D is uncertain. Per germline, CDR1 LNHDA and CDR2 SQIVND (reference sequence). The V and J ends lost 7 bases and 4 bases respectively, with 19 bases between them. CDR3 size: 15 residues. CDR3 amino acids: CASKPMAQTSYGYTF. The CDR3 nucleotides are TGTGCCAGTAAACCAATGGCACAAACGAGCTATGGCTACACCTTC.

This chain joins TRBV7-2 and TRBJ2-7; no firm D call. With 1 base removed from V and 3 bases from J, the gap between germline ends came to 7 bases. The CDR3 has 13 residues. Germline CDR1 SGHTA, CDR2 FQGNSA. CDR3 protein: CASSLVRYYEQYF. The CDR3 DNA reads TGTGCCAGCAGCTTAGTAAGGTACTACGAGCAGTACTTC.

This chain links TRBV7-9 with TRBJ1-3; the match to TRBD1 covers 9 bases. Germline V gene data show CDR1 as SEHNR and CDR2 as FQNEAQ (reference sequence). Trimming at V came to 4 bases and at J to 0 bases, leaving 7 bases not matched to a gene. CDR3 length: 17 amino acids. The CDR3 loop reads CASSSRGTGTSGNTIYF. The CDR3 coding sequence is TGTGCCAGCAGCTCTCGGGGGACAGGGACCTCTGGAAACACCATATATTTT.

The chain uses TRBV5-4 and TRBJ2-3; the match to TRBD1 covers 7 bases. The CDR3 is 15 residues long. After removal of 4 bases from V and 4 bases from J, the junction contained 9 bases not matched to a gene. Germline CDR1 reads SGHNT; CDR2 reads YYREEE (reference sequence). The CDR3 protein is CASSLSTGVPDTQYF. The CDR3, as DNA: TGTGCCAGCAGCCTGAGTACAGGGGTCCCAGATACGCAGTATTTT.

The V call is TRBV11-3, the J call TRBJ2-2; D possibly corresponds to TRBD1 (6 bases). Germline V CDR1 and CDR2: SGHNT, YENEEA. Trimming stripped 5 bases from V and 6 bases from J, with 13 bases between. The length of the CDR3 is 14 residues. Here the CDR3 reads CASSLGQFSGELFF. The CDR3 region has the DNA TGTGCCAGCAGCCTTGGACAGTTCTCCGGGGAGCTGTTTTTT.

This rearrangement joins TRBV5-8 to TRBJ1-5; the D is unclear. The CDR3 spans 16 residues. Germline loops: CDR1 SGHTS, CDR2 YDEGEE. Trimming stripped 2 bases from V and 0 bases from J, with 12 bases between. The chain's CDR3 is CASSLTSDYSNQPQHF. CDR3 DNA sequence: TGTGCCAGCAGCTTAACTTCAGATTATAGCAATCAGCCCCAGCATTTT.

The chain uses TRBV12-3 or TRBV12-4 and TRBJ1-4; TRBD1 aligns across 7 bases. The CDR3 has 13 amino acids. V dropped 5 bases and J dropped 8; count of bases not matched to a gene: 5. CDR3 bases: TGTGCCAGCAGTGGGACAGTCCGAGAAAAACTGTTTTTT. Translating gives CASSGTVREKLFF.

This rearrangement joins TRBV29-1 to TRBJ1-5; D is undetermined. CDR3 length: 12 amino acids. V lost 4 bases and J lost 2, with 6 bases in between. Germline V gene lookup returns CDR1 SQVTM and CDR2 ANQGSEA. CDR3 sequence (DNA): TGCAGCGTTGGGCCCCGCAATCAGCCCCAGCATTTT. Its translation: CSVGPRNQPQHF. Full variable domain (rest looked up from reference TRBV29-1 and TRBJ1-5): SAVISQKPSRDICQRGTSLTIQCQVDSQVTMMFWYRQQPGQSLTLIATANQGSEATYESGFVIDKFPISRPNLTFSTLTVSNMSPEDSSIYLCSVGPRNQPQHFGDGTRLSIL.

To note about this clone: This sample also contains other DNA sequences that code for the same CDR3. The rearrangement uses TRBV14 and TRBJ2-7; no firm D call. Germline V gene data show CDR1 as SGHDN and CDR2 as FVKESK. The CDR3 runs 11 residues. V gave up 1 base and J gave up 4 bases, with 2 bases separating them. CDR3 nucleotide sequence: TGTGCCAGCAGCCAAGGGTACGAGCAGTACTTC. This translates into CASSQGYEQYF.

The chain recombines TRBV6-5 with TRBJ1-6; 10 positions agree with TRBD1. The CDR3 spans 16 residues. The V gene end was trimmed by 0 bases and the J gene end by 7 bases; junction bases not matched to a gene: 3. From germline, CDR1 is MNHEY and CDR2 SVGAGI. The CDR3 sequence: CASSYSGTGVNSPLHF. CDR3 DNA: TGTGCCAGCAGTTACTCAGGGACAGGGGTAAATTCACCCCTCCACTTT.

V gene TRBV28 combines with J gene TRBJ2-3, with 15 bases matching TRBD2. V lost 8 bases and J lost 2; bases outside the gene matches: 11. There are 18 residues in the CDR3. Germline loops: CDR1 MDHEN, CDR2 SYDVKM. The CDR3 DNA reads as TGTGCCAGCCTTTACCGGGGACTAGCGGGGGGTTCCACAGATACGCAGTATTTT. Translating it yields CASLYRGLAGGSTDTQYF.

V is TRBV5-4 and J is TRBJ2-3; maybe TRBD1 (5 bases). Trimming removed 2 bases from V and 1 base from J, with 11 bases in between. CDR1 SGHNT and CDR2 YYREEE come from the germline V gene (reference sequence). The CDR3 loop spans 15 amino acids. The CDR3: CASSFGQGGTDTQYF. Here the CDR3 DNA reads TGTGCCAGCAGCTTTGGCCAGGGTGGCACAGATACGCAGTATTTT.

The rearrangement joins TRBV15 to TRBJ1-3; no clear D. CDR1 is LNHNV and CDR2 is YYDKDF in the germline V gene (reference sequence). This CDR3 has 16 residues. V was shortened by 5 bases and J by 0 bases, with 14 bases between the two germline ends. CDR3 in amino acids: CATSLGPSDSGNTIYF. The DNA of the CDR3 is TGTGCCACCAGCCTAGGACCCTCGGACTCTGGAAACACCATATATTTT.

The CDR3 reads CASSLVGHSNYGYTF. CDR3 DNA sequence: TGTGCCAGCAGCTTAGTTGGACACTCTAACTATGGCTACACCTTC. The chain is built from TRBV7-9 and TRBJ1-2; D is possibly TRBD1 (5 bases). Trimming left V 1 base short and J 0 bases short, with 9 bases between. The germline CDR1 and CDR2 sequences are SEHNR and FQNEAQ (reference sequence). CDR3 length equals 15 residues.

The chain carries TRBV6-5 and TRBJ1-2; D is unresolved. Trimming cost V 6 bases and J 11 bases, with 13 bases left between them. Germline lookup yields CDR1 MNHEY and CDR2 SVGAGI. This CDR3 is 11 amino acids long. The CDR3 spells CASSPSAGYTF. The DNA of the CDR3 is TGTGCCAGCAGCCCCAGTGCGGGGTACACCTTC.

This sequence joins TRBV2 and TRBJ1-6, with D perhaps TRBD1 (6 bases). Trimming removed 5 bases at V and 5 bases at J, with 13 bases between. CDR3 length equals 15 residues. Germline V lookup: CDR1 SNHLY, CDR2 FYNNEI. The CDR3 protein is CASSPTQGNNSPLHF. The CDR3 bases are TGTGCCAGCAGTCCCACACAGGGAAATAATTCACCCCTCCACTTT.

The V call is TRBV27, the J call TRBJ1-1; weak D call: TRBD1 (6 bases). The CDR3 spans 13 residues. V lost 6 bases to trimming and J lost 12 bases, with 20 bases between them. CDR1 and CDR2 from the germline V gene are MNHEY and SMNVEV (reference sequence). The CDR3 coding sequence is TGTGCCAGCAGCAAGGGGACACCCGATTTAACTTTCTTT. This gives the protein CASSKGTPDLTFF.